This T cell receptor beta chain was sequenced for a study of monozygotic twins with cystic fibrosis. Points from the study as a whole: Clonality was generally low (median roughly 0.01), higher in the most severe patients.

With V trimmed by 6 bases and J by 2 bases, 9 bases remained unmatched. The germline V gene has CDR1 MNHNS and CDR2 SASEGT. The CDR3 has 15 residues. With regard to this clone: Its antigen is still unknown.

Assay used: immunoSEQ multiplex PCR; TCRdb lists only in-frame clones, some missing. This sample has tens of thousands of clones, with approximately 87% found just once. The chain is built from TRBV6-1 and TRBJ2-7; 8 positions match TRBD1. The clonotype originates from a woman aged 25 to 39 with cystic fibrosis. The sample consisted of blood. The DNA of the CDR3 is TGTGCCAGCAGGCAGGGACAGGCTTTCCCCTACGAGCAGTACTTC. Translation: CASRQGQAFPYEQYF.